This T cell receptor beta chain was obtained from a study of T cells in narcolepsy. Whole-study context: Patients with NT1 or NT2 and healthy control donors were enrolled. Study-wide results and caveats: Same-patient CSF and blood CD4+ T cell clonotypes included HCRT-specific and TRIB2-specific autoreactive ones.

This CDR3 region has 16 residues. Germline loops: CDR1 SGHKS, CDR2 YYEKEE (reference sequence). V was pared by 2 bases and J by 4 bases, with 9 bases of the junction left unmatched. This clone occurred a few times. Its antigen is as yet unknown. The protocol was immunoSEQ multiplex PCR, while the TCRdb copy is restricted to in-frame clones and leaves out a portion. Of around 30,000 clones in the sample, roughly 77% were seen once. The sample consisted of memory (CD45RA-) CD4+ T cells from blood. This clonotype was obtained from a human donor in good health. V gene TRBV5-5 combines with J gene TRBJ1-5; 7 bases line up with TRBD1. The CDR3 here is CASSFGLDRLNQPQHF. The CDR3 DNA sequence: TGTGCCAGCAGCTTCGGGTTGGACAGGTTAAATCAGCCCCAGCATTTT. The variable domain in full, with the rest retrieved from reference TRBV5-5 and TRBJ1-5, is DAGVTQSPTHLIKTRGQQVTLRCSPISGHKSVSWYQQVLGQGPQFIFQYYEKEERGRGNFPDRFSARQFPNYSSELNVNALLLGDSALYLCASSFGLDRLNQPQHFGDGTRLSIL.